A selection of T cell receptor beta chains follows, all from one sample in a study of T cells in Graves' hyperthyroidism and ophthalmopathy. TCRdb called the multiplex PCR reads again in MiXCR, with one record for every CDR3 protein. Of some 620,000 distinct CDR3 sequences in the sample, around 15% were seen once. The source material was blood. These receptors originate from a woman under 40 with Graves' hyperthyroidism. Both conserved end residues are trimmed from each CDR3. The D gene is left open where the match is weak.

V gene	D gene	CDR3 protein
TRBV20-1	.	SARATWHQPQH
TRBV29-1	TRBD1	SVAATPGQGAYEQY
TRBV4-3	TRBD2	ASSQASGLYEQY
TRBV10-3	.	ATAQSSGNTIY
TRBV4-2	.	ASSQDTQYEQY
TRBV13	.	ASSSPTGAKNIQY
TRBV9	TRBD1	ASSSTPGTGLAKNIQY
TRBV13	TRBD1	ASSSGQGALPSSYEQY
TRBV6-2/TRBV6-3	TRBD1	ASRPTGGTYEQY
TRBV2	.	ASSEERWDGAEKLF
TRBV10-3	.	AITGDLISPLH
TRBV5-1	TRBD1	ASRTSADRGHEQY
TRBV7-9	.	ASHLGQAWDTQY
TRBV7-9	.	ASSRDPTTEAF
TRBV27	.	ASSSQKPELNEKLF
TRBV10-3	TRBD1	AISEPGQGAEAF
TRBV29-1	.	SVEKSNYEQY
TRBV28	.	ASRSLGGGRFSYEQY
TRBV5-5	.	ASSRDSWWKY
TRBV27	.	ASSLSWAEATQETQY
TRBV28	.	ASSFVGFSVNIQETQY